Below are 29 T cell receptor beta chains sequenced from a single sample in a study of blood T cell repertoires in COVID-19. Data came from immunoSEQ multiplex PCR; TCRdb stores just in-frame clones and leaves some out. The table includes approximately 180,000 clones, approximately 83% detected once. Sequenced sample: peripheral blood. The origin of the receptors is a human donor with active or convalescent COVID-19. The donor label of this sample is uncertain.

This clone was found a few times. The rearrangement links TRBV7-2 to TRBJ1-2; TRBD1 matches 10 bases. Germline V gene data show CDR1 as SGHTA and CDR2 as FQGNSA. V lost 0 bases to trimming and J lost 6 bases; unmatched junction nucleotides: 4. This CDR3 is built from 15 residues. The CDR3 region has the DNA TGTGCCAGCAGCTTAGCGACCGGGACAGGGGATGGCTACACCTTC. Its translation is CASSLATGTGDGYTF.

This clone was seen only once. The CDR3: CAISDGWDQPQHF. CDR3 nucleotides: TGTGCCATCAGTGACGGGTGGGATCAGCCCCAGCATTTT. V gene TRBV10-3 combines with J gene TRBJ1-5; D unresolved. Germline V gene data show CDR1 as ENHRY and CDR2 as SYGVKD. This CDR3 comprises 13 residues. V was shortened by 3 bases and J by 5 bases, with 8 bases between the two germline ends.

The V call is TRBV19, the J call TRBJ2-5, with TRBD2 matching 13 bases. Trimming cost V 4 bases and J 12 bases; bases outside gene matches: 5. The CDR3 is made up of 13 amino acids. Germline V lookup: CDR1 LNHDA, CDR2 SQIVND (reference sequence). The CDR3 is CASSTGLAGEKYF. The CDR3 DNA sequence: TGTGCCAGTAGTACCGGACTAGCGGGGGAGAAGTACTTC.

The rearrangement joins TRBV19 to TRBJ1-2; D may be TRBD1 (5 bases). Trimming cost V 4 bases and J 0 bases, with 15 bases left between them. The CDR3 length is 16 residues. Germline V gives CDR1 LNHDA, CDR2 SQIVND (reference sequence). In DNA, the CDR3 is TGTGCCAGTAGTACCGCTGACAGCTCCTCTAACTATGGCTACACCTTC. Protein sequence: CASSTADSSSNYGYTF.

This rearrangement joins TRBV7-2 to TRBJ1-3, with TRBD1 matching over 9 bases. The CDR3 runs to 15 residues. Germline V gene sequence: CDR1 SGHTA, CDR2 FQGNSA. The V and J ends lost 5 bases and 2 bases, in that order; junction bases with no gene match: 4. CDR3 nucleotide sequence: TGTGCCAGCAGCCCCGACAGGGGGGCTGGAAACACCATATATTTT. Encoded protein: CASSPDRGAGNTIYF.

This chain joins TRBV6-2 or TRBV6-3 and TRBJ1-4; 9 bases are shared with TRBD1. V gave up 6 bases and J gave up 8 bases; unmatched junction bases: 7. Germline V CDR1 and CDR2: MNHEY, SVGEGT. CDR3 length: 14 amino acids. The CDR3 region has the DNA TGTGCCAGCAGCCCGGACAGGGGACAAGAAAAACTGTTTTTT. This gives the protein CASSPDRGQEKLFF.

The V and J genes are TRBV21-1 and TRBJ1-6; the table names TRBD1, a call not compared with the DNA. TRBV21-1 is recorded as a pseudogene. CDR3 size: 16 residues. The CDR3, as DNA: TGTGCCAGCAGCAAAGAGGGGACAGCGCTCAATTCACCCCTCCACTTT. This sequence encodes CASSKEGTALNSPLHF.

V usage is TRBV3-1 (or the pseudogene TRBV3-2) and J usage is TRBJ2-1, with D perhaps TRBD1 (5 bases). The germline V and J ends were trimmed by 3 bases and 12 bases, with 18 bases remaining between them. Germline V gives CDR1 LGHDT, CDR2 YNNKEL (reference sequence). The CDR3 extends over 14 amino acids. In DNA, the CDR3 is TGTGCCAGCAGCCACGAAGGGGCCAATCGTTTGCAGTTCTTC. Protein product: CASSHEGANRLQFF.

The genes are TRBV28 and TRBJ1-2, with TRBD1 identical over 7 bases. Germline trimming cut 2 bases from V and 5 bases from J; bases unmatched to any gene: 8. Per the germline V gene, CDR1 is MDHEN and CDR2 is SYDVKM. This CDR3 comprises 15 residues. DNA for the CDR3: TGTGCCAGCAGTTTACCCGAAGACAGGGAATATGGCTACACCTTC. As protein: CASSLPEDREYGYTF.

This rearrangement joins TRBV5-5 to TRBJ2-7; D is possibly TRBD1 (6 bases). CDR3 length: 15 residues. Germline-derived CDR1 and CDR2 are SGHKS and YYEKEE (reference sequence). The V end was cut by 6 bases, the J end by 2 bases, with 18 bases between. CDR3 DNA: TGTGCCAGCACCCTAGGGGCAGGGGTAACCTACGAGCAGTACTTC. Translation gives CASTLGAGVTYEQYF.

The CDR3 sequence: CASSRTQGASLVRSGEQFF. The CDR3 DNA reads as TGTGCCAGCAGCCGAACACAGGGGGCTTCTTTGGTCCGAAGTGGTGAGCAGTTCTTC. The chain carries TRBV2 and TRBJ2-1; 9 nucleotides match TRBD1. This CDR3 spans 19 amino acids. With 6 bases clipped from V and 9 bases from J, the junction kept 24 bases outside the gene matches. The V gene's germline CDR1 is SNHLY and CDR2 FYNNEI.

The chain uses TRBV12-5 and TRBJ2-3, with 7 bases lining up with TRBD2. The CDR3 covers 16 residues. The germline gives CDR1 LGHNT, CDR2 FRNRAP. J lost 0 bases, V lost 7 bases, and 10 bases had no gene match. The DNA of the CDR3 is TGTGCTAGTGCCCCGTACAGGACTAGTAGCACAGATACGCAGTATTTT. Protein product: CASAPYRTSSTDTQYF.

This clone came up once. DNA for the CDR3: TGCGCCAGCAGCTTCGGGGAAATCTATGGCTACACCTTC. Its translation is CASSFGEIYGYTF. The chain joins TRBV5-1 to TRBJ1-2, with unresolved D. In germline, CDR1 is SGHRS, CDR2 YFSETQ. Trimming cost V 2 bases and J 4 bases, with 9 bases left between them. The length of the CDR3 is 13 residues.

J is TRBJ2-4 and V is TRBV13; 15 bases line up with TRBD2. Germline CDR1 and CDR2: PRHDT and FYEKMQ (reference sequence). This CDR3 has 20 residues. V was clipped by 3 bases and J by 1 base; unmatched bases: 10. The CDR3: CASSFQRTSGREYAKNIQYF. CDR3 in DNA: TGTGCCAGCAGCTTCCAACGGACTAGCGGGAGGGAGTATGCCAAAAACATTCAGTACTTC.

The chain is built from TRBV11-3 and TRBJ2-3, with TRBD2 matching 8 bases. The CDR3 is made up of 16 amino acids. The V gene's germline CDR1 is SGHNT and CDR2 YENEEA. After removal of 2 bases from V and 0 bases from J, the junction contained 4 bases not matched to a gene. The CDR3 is CASSLKGLGSTDTQYF. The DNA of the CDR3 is TGTGCCAGCAGCTTAAAGGGACTAGGTAGCACAGATACGCAGTATTTT.

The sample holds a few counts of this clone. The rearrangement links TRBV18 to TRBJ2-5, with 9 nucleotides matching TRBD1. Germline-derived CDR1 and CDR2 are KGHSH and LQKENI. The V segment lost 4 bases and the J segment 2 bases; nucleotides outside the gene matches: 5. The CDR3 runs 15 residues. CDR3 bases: TGTGCCAGCTCACGCGGGACAGGGTTACAAGAGACCCAGTACTTC. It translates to CASSRGTGLQETQYF.

DNA for the CDR3: TGCGCCAGCAGCTGGGGGAGGCGGAGCGGCAGCACAGATACGCAGTATTTT. This sequence encodes CASSWGRRSGSTDTQYF. This sequence joins TRBV5-1 and TRBJ2-3; D possibly corresponds to TRBD2 (6 bases). V lost 3 bases and J 0 bases, leaving 17 bases between the germline ends. This CDR3 is built from 17 residues. The germline CDR1 and CDR2 sequences are SGHRS and YFSETQ.

The CDR3 bases are TGCAGCGTTGCTAAGCGGGAGTTAGGTACCGGGGAGCTGTTTTTT. Amino acid sequence: CSVAKRELGTGELFF. This chain links TRBV29-1 with TRBJ2-2, with 8 positions matching TRBD2. The V gene end was trimmed by 4 bases and the J gene end by 5 bases; junction bases not matched to a gene: 9. The germline V gene encodes CDR1 SQVTM and CDR2 ANQGSEA. The CDR3 length is 15 residues.

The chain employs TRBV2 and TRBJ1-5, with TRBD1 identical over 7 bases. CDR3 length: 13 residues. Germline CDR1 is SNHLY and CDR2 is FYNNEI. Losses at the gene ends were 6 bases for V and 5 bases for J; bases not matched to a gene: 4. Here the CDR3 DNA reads TGTGCCAGCAGCGGGACAGACTATCAGCCCCAGCATTTT. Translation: CASSGTDYQPQHF.

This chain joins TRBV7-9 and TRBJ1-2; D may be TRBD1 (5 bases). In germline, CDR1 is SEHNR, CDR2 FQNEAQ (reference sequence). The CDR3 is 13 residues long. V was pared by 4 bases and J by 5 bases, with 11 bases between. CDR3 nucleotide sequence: TGTGCCAGCAGCTCCCAGGGAACATATGGCTACACCTTC. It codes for CASSSQGTYGYTF.

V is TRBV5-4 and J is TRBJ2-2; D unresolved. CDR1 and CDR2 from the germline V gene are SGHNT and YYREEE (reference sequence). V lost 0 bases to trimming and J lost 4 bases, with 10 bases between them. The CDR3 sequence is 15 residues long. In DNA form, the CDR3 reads TGTGCCAGCAGCTTGGGTGGGCTGGGCACCGGGGAGCTGTTTTTT. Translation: CASSLGGLGTGELFF.

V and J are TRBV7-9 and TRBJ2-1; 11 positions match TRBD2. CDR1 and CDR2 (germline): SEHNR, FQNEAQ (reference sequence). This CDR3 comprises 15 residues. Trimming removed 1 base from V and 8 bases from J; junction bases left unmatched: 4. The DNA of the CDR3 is TGTGCCAGCAGCTTAGATAGCGGGAGGGACCATGAGCAGTTCTTC. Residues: CASSLDSGRDHEQFF.

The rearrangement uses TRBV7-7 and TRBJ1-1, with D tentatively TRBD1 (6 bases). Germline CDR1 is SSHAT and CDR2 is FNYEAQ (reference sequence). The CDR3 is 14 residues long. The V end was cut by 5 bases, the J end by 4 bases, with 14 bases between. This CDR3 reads CASSRGQRSTEAFF. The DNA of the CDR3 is TGTGCCAGCAGCCGCGGACAGAGAAGCACTGAAGCTTTCTTT.

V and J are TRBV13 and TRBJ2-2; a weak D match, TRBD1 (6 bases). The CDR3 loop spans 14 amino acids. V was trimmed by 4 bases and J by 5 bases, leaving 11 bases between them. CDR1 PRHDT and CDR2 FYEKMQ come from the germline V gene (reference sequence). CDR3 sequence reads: CASSYWTATGELFF. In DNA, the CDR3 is TGTGCCAGCAGCTACTGGACAGCGACCGGGGAGCTGTTTTTT.

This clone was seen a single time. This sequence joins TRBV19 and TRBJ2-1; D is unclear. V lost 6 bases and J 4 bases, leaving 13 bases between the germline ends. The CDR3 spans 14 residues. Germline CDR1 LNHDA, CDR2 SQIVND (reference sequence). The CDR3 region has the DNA TGTGCCAGTAGGAACCATGGAGAATACAATGAGCAGTTCTTC. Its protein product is CASRNHGEYNEQFF. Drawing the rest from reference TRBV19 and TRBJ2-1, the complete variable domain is DGGITQSPKYLFRKEGQNVTLSCEQNLNHDAMYWYRQDPGQGLRLIYYSQIVNDFQKGDIAEGYSVSREKKESFPLTVTSAQKNPTAFYLCASRNHGEYNEQFFGPGTRLTVL.

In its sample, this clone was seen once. CDR3 protein: CATSDLQGQNTGELFF. The CDR3, as DNA: TGTGCCACCAGTGACTTACAGGGGCAGAACACCGGGGAGCTGTTTTTT. V is TRBV24-1 and J is TRBJ2-2; 7 nucleotides agree with TRBD1. Germline V gives CDR1 KGHDR, CDR2 SFDVKD. This CDR3 comprises 16 residues. With V trimmed by 4 bases and J by 1 base, 5 bases remained unmatched.

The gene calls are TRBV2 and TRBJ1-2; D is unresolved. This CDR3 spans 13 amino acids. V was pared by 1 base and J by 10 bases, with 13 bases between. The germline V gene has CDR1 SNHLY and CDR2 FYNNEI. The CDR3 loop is CASSEGLGFDYTF. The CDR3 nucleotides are TGTGCCAGCAGTGAAGGTCTTGGCTTTGACTACACCTTC.

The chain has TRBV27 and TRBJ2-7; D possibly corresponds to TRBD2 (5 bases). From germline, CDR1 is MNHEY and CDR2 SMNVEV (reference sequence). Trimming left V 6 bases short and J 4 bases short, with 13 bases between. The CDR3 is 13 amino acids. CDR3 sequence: CASSPRDYYEQYF. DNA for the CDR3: TGTGCCAGCAGCCCGAGGGATTATTACGAGCAGTACTTC.

CDR3 nucleotide sequence: TGCGCCAGCAGTGCGGGGGAAAAACTGTTTTTT. Translating gives CASSAGEKLFF. The chain uses TRBV10-2 and TRBJ1-4, with D unclear. Per germline, CDR1 WSHSY and CDR2 SAAADI. This CDR3 has 11 residues. V shed 4 bases and J shed 8 bases, with 5 bases lying between them.